Below are 22 T cell receptor beta chains sequenced from a single sample in a study of blood T cell repertoires in COVID-19. TCRdb's table, derived via immunoSEQ multiplex PCR, lists solely in-frame clones and lacks some. The repertoire has 200,000 to 250,000 clones, 80% to 85% of them found once; the top ten carry approximately 8.4%. Source material: peripheral blood. These TCRs come from a woman older than 75 with COVID-19, enrolled during active disease.

This sequence joins TRBV6-5 and TRBJ1-1; D is unresolved. With 4 bases removed from V and 8 bases from J, the gap between germline ends came to 11 bases. This CDR3 is 12 amino acids long. CDR1 and CDR2 (germline): MNHEY, SVGAGI. The CDR3 DNA sequence: TGTGCCAGCAGTTTCGATACTGAAGAAGCTTTCTTT. It yields the protein CASSFDTEEAFF.

The gene calls are TRBV6-5 and TRBJ1-1; 9 positions agree with TRBD1. The V segment lost 4 bases and the J segment 5 bases; nucleotides outside the gene matches: 5. Germline CDR1 reads MNHEY; CDR2 reads SVGAGI. This CDR3 contains 14 residues. CDR3 nucleotide sequence: TGTGCCAGCAGTTCACAGGGGGCGCGGACTGAAGCTTTCTTT. Amino acid sequence: CASSSQGARTEAFF.

Regarding this clone: Other DNA sequences in the sample encode the same CDR3. V is TRBV11-3 and J is TRBJ2-7; maybe TRBD2 (6 bases). V was trimmed by 2 bases and J by 4 bases, leaving 12 bases between them. The CDR3 length is 14 residues. Germline CDR1 reads SGHNT; CDR2 reads YENEEA. The CDR3 nucleotides read TGTGCCAGCAGCTTATCCGGCGGGGCTTACGAGCAGTACTTC. Residues: CASSLSGGAYEQYF.

This chain links TRBV7-3 with TRBJ2-3; TRBD2 matches 7 bases. With 5 bases clipped from V and 0 bases from J, the junction kept 5 bases outside the gene matches. Germline-derived CDR1 and CDR2 are SGHTA and FQGTGA. The CDR3 has 15 amino acids. CDR3 protein: CASSLQGGSTDTQYF. The CDR3 bases are TGTGCCAGCAGCCTCCAGGGAGGGAGCACAGATACGCAGTATTTT.

The J gene is TRBJ1-2, the V gene TRBV18, with D tentatively TRBD1 (6 bases). Germline V gives CDR1 KGHSH, CDR2 LQKENI. The CDR3 totals 15 residues. V lost 1 base to trimming and J lost 3 bases, with 12 bases between them. The CDR3 nucleotides read TGTGCCAGCTCACCACGGACAGAGGGGGACTATGGCTACACCTTC. It encodes CASSPRTEGDYGYTF. Supplemented by reference TRBV18 and TRBJ1-2, the full variable domain reads NAGVMQNPRHLVRRRGQEARLRCSPMKGHSHVYWYRQLPEEGLKFMVYLQKENIIDESGMPKERFSAEFPKEGPSILRIQQVVRGDSAAYFCASSPRTEGDYGYTFGSGTRLTVV.

The chain employs TRBV2 and TRBJ1-2, with D tentatively TRBD1 (5 bases). Trimming pared 6 bases from V and 8 bases from J, leaving 13 bases between. There are 12 residues in the CDR3. Germline V lookup: CDR1 SNHLY, CDR2 FYNNEI. The CDR3 sequence is CASRDQGFGYTF. In nucleotides, the CDR3 is TGTGCCAGCAGGGATCAGGGATTCGGCTACACCTTC.

The gene calls are TRBV12-5 and TRBJ1-5, with D tentatively TRBD1 (5 bases). CDR1 and CDR2 (germline): LGHNT, FRNRAP. V gave up 7 bases and J gave up 4 bases, with 8 bases separating them. CDR3 length: 12 residues. The CDR3 coding sequence is TGTGCTAGTGCGGGGGGGAATCAGCCCCAGCATTTT. Translation gives CASAGGNQPQHF.

The chain uses TRBV5-1 and TRBJ1-1, with 7 bases fitting TRBD1. Germline values: CDR1 SGHRS, CDR2 YFSETQ. The CDR3 contains 16 residues. The J segment lost 4 bases and the V segment lost 3 bases, leaving 12 bases of the junction unmatched. The CDR3 protein is CASSSLGQTGGTEAFF. The CDR3 nucleotides read TGCGCCAGCAGCTCATTGGGACAGACTGGAGGCACTGAAGCTTTCTTT.

The J gene is TRBJ1-3, the V gene TRBV3-1 (or the pseudogene TRBV3-2), with a possible D match to TRBD1 (6 bases). Germline values: CDR1 LGHDT, CDR2 YNNKEL (reference sequence). The CDR3 covers 17 residues. V dropped 2 bases and J dropped 0 bases, with 14 bases sitting between them. As DNA, the CDR3 is TGTGCCAGCAGCCAACGGGGGGCCTCCAGCTCTGGAAACACCATATATTTT. Its protein product is CASSQRGASSSGNTIYF.

The chain employs TRBV28 and TRBJ2-7; D gene uncertain. The CDR3 loop spans 13 amino acids. Germline V gene lookup returns CDR1 MDHEN and CDR2 SYDVKM. V shed 5 bases and J shed 4 bases, with 12 bases lying between them. As DNA, the CDR3 is TGTGCCAGCAGTCTCCCAAGCCCATACGAGCAGTACTTC. This encodes CASSLPSPYEQYF.

In this sample, this clone turned up a few times. The rearrangement joins TRBV6-5 to TRBJ1-2, with a possible D match to TRBD1 (5 bases). This CDR3 has 13 residues. Germline V gives CDR1 MNHEY, CDR2 SVGAGI. The ends were cut back, 6 bases at V and 1 base at J, with 9 bases in the middle. CDR3 sequence reads: CASSPDSNYGYTF. In DNA, the CDR3 is TGTGCCAGCAGCCCCGACAGTAACTATGGCTACACCTTC.

J is TRBJ1-2 and V is TRBV6-5, with 8 positions matching TRBD1. Trimming cost V 4 bases and J 5 bases; bases outside gene matches: 3. The length of the CDR3 is 13 residues. The germline V gene encodes CDR1 MNHEY and CDR2 SVGAGI. In nucleotides, the CDR3 is TGTGCCAGCAGTTCGGACAGGGAGTATGGCTACACCTTC. This encodes CASSSDREYGYTF.

This clone was found once. The V gene is TRBV5-1, the J gene TRBJ2-7; TRBD2 aligns across 8 bases. V dropped 3 bases and J dropped 5; count of bases not matched to a gene: 7. Per the germline V gene, CDR1 is SGHRS and CDR2 is YFSETQ. The CDR3 is 14 amino acids. CDR3 nucleotides: TGCGCCAGCAGCTCTGAGCGGGGGAGTCACGAGCAGTACTTC. Translated, it gives CASSSERGSHEQYF.

This chain joins TRBV6-6 and TRBJ1-2, with a tentative D call TRBD1 (6 bases). The CDR3 spans 16 residues. V was cut by 2 bases and J by 4 bases, with 17 bases left in between. The germline gives CDR1 MNHNY, CDR2 SVGAGI (reference sequence). The CDR3 DNA reads TGTGCCAGCAGTTACCGTGAGGCTAGAGGGGGCTATGGCTACACCTTC. This codes for CASSYREARGGYGYTF.

The genes are TRBV6-5 and TRBJ1-5; possibly TRBD1 for D (5 bases). This CDR3 contains 15 residues. Per germline, CDR1 MNHEY and CDR2 SVGAGI. V was shortened by 6 bases and J by 1 base, with 13 bases between the two germline ends. As DNA, the CDR3 is TGTGCCAGCAGACTATCCGGGGGAAGCAATCAGCCCCAGCATTTT. Amino acid sequence: CASRLSGGSNQPQHF.

The CDR3 bases are TGTGCCAGCAGCCAGGAGCTAGCGTCCCAAGAGACCCAGTACTTC. Translating it yields CASSQELASQETQYF. The chain carries TRBV4-2 and TRBJ2-5; maybe TRBD2 (6 bases). The CDR3 has 15 residues. Trimming removed 3 bases at V and 1 base at J, with 12 bases between. The germline V gene encodes CDR1 LGHNA and CDR2 YNFKEQ.

J is TRBJ1-2 and V is TRBV5-6; D perhaps matches TRBD1 (5 bases). The V end lost 4 bases, the J end lost 6 bases, and 13 bases lay between the germline ends. The length of the CDR3 is 13 residues. The germline V gene encodes CDR1 SGHDT and CDR2 YYEEEE. The CDR3 sequence is CASSRGVGHGYTF. The CDR3 coding sequence is TGTGCCAGCAGCCGGGGGGTCGGCCATGGCTACACCTTC.

This clone was observed a single time. V and J are TRBV5-5 and TRBJ1-3, with unresolved D. Germline CDR1 reads SGHKS; CDR2 reads YYEKEE (reference sequence). CDR3 size: 14 residues. V was trimmed by 4 bases and J by 0 bases, leaving 8 bases between them. DNA for the CDR3: TGTGCCAGCAGCCGGGAGCCCTCTGGAAACACCATATATTTT. Protein product: CASSREPSGNTIYF.

CDR3: CASSLSGPTEAFF. In DNA, the CDR3 is TGTGCCAGCAGTCTCTCTGGCCCCACTGAAGCTTTCTTT. The rearrangement joins TRBV7-2 to TRBJ1-1; D is undetermined. CDR1 and CDR2 from the germline V gene are SGHTA and FQGNSA. The CDR3 sequence is 13 residues long. V lost 6 bases, J lost 4 bases, and 12 bases lay in between.

V usage is TRBV18 and J usage is TRBJ1-1, with D perhaps TRBD1 (6 bases). Germline lookup yields CDR1 KGHSH and CDR2 LQKENI. CDR3 length: 13 residues. Between the trimmed V and J ends, which lost 5 bases and 2 bases, there was a span of 9 bases. The DNA for the CDR3 is TGTGCCAGCTCAGCGACAGGAAACACTGAAGCTTTCTTT. Translation gives CASSATGNTEAFF.

This chain uses TRBV15 with TRBJ1-5; 9 bases are a match to TRBD1. The CDR3 spans 16 residues. Germline-derived CDR1 and CDR2 are LNHNV and YYDKDF (reference sequence). The V segment lost 0 bases and the J segment 4 bases; nucleotides outside the gene matches: 4. CDR3 nucleotides: TGTGCCACCAGCAGAGAAAGACAGGGGGGAAATCAGCCCCAGCATTTT. This translates into CATSRERQGGNQPQHF.

The chain is built from TRBV19 and TRBJ1-5; 8 bases fit TRBD1. Per germline, CDR1 LNHDA and CDR2 SQIVND (reference sequence). This CDR3 is 13 amino acids long. J was trimmed by 4 bases and V by 8 bases; bases with no gene match: 4. CDR3 loop: CASDRGPNQPQHF. The DNA of the CDR3 is TGTGCCAGTGACAGGGGCCCTAATCAGCCCCAGCATTTT.